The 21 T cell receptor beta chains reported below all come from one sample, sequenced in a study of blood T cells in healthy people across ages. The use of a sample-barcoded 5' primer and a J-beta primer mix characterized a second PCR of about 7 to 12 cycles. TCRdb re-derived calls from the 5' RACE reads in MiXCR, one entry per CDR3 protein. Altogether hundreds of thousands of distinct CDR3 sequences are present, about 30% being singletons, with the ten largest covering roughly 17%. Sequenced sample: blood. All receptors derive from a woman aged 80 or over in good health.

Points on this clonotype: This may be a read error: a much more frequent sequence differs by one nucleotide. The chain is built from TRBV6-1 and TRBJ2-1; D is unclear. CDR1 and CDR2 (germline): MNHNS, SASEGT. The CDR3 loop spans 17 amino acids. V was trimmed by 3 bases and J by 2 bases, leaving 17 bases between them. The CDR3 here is CASSETLTGSTYNEQFF. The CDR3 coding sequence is TGTGCCAGCAGTGAGACCCTCACGGGTAGCACCTACAATGAGCAGTTCTTC.

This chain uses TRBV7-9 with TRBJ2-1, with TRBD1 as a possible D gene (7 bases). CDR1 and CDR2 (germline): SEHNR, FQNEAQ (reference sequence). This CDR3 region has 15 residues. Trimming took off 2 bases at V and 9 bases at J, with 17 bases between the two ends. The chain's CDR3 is CASSLRTGGGGEQFF. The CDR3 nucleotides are TGTGCCAGCAGCTTAAGGACAGGAGGAGGGGGTGAGCAGTTCTTC.

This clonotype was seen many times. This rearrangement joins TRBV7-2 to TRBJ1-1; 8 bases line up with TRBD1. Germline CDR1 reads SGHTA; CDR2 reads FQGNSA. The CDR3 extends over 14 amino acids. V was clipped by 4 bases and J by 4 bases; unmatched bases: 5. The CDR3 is CASSSSRGLTEAFF. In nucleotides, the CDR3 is TGTGCCAGCAGCTCCTCCAGGGGGCTCACTGAAGCTTTCTTT.

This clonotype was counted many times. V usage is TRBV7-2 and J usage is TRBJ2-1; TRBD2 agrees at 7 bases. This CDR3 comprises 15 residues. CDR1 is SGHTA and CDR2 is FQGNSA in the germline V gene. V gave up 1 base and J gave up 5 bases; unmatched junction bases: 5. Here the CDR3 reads CASSLVRTRHNEQFF. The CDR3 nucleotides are TGTGCCAGCAGCTTAGTACGGACTAGACACAATGAGCAGTTCTTC.

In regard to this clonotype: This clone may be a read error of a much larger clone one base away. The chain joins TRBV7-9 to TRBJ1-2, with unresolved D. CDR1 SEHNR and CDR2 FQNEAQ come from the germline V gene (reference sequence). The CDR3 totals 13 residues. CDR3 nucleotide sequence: TGTGCCAGCAGCTTCCGGCAGACATATGGCAACACCTTC. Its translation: CASSFRQTYGNTF. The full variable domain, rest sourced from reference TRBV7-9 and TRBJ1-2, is DTGVSQNPRHKITKRGQNVTFRCDPISEHNRLYWYRQTLGQGPEFLTYFQNEAQLEKSRLLSDRFSAERPKGSFSTLEIQRTEQGDSAMYLCASSFRQTYGNTFGSGTRLTVV.

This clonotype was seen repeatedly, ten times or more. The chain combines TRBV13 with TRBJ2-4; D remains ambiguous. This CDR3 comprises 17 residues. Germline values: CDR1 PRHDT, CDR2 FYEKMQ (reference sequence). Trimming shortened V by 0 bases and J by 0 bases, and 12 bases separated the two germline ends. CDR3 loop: CASSLGLQSLAKNIQYF. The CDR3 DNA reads TGTGCCAGCAGCTTAGGACTCCAGTCTCTAGCCAAAAACATTCAGTACTTC.

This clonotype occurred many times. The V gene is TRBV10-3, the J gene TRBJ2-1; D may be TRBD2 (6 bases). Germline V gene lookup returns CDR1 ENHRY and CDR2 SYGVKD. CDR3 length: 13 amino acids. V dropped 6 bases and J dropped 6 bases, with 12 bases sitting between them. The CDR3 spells CAISGDFSNEQFF. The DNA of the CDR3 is TGTGCCATCAGCGGGGACTTCTCCAATGAGCAGTTCTTC.

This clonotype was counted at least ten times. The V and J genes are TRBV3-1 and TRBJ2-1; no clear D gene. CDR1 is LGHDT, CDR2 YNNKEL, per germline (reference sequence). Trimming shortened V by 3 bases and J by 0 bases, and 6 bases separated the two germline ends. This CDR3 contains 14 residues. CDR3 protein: CASSHRDSYNEQFF. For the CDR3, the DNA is TGTGCCAGCAGCCATAGGGACTCCTACAATGAGCAGTTCTTC.

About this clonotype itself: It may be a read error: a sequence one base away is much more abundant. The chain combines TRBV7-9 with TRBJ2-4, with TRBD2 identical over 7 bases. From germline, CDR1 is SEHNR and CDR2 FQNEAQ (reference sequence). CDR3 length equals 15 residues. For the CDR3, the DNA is TGTGCCAGCAGCTTGCTGGCGGGGGTCCTTTACGAGCAGTGCTTC. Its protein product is CASSLLAGVLYEQCF.

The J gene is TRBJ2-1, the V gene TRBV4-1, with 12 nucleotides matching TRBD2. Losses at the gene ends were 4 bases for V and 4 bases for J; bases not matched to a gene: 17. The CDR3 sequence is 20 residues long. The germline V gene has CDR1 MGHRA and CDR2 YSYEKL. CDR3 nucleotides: TGCGCCAGCAGCCCTCGATTTCTAGCGGGGGGGTCAGGGGTATACAATGAGCAGTTCTTC. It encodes CASSPRFLAGGSGVYNEQFF.

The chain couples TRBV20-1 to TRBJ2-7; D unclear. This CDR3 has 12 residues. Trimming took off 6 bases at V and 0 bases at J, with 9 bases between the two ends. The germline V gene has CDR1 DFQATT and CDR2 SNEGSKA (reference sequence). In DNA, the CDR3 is TGCAGTGCCGTTGATCTCTCCTACGAGCAGTACTTC. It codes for CSAVDLSYEQYF.

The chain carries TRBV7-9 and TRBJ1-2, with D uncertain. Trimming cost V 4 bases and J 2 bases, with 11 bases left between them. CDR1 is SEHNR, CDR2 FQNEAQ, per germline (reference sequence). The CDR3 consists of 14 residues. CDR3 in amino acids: CASSSEAVNYGYTF. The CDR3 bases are TGTGCCAGCAGCTCAGAGGCGGTAAACTATGGCTACACCTTC.

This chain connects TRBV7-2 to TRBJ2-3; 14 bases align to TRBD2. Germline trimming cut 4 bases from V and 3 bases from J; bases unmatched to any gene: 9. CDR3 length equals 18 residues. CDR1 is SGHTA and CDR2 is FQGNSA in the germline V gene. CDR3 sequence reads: CASSWMGTSGGDTDTQYF. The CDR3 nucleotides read TGTGCCAGCAGCTGGATGGGGACTAGCGGGGGCGATACAGATACGCAGTATTTT.

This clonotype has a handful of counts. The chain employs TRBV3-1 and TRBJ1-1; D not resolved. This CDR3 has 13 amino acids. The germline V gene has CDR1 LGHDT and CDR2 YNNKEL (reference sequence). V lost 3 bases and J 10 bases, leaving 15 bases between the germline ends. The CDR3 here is CASSQTGNGGAFF. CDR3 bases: TGTGCCAGCAGCCAGACCGGCAATGGCGGAGCTTTCTTT.

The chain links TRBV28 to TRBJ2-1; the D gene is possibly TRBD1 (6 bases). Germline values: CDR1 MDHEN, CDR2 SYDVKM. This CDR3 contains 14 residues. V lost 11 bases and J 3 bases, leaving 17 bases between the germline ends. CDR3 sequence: CACQGMGFYNEQFF. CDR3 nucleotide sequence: TGTGCCTGCCAGGGGATGGGTTTCTACAATGAGCAGTTCTTC.

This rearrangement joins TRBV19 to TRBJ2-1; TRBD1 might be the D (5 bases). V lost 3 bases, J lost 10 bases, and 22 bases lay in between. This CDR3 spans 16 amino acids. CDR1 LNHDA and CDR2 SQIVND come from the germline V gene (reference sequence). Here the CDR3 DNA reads TGTGCCAGTAGTATGGAATCCCTAGGCAGGGTAAGCGAGCAGTTCTTC. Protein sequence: CASSMESLGRVSEQFF.

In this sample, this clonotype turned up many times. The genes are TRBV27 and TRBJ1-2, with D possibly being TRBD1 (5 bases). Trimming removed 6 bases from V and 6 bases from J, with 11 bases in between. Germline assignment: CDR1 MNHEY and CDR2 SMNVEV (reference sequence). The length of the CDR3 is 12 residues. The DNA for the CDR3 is TGTGCCAGCAGAACGCAGGGAGATGGCTACACCTTC. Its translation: CASRTQGDGYTF.

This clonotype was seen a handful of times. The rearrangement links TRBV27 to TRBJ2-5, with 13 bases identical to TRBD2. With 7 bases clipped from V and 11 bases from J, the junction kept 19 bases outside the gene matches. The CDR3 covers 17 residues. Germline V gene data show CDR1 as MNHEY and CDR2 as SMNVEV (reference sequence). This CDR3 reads CASKVWGGGLAGAQQYF. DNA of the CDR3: TGTGCCAGCAAGGTTTGGGGGGGCGGACTAGCGGGGGCTCAGCAGTACTTC.

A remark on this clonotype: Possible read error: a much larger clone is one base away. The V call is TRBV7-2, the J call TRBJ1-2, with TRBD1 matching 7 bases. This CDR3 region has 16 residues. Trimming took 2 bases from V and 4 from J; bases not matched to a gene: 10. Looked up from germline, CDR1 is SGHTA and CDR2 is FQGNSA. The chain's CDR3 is CASSLLAGGSSYGYTF. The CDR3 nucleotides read TGTGCCAGCAGCTTATTAGCAGGGGGTTCCAGCTATGGCTACACCTTC.

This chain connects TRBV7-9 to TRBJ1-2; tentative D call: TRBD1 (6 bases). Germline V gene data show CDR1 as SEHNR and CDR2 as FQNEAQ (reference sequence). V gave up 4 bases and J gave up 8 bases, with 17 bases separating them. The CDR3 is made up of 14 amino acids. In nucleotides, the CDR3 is TGTGCCAGCAGCTCCCGGGACACTTCGACGGGCTACACCTTC. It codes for CASSSRDTSTGYTF. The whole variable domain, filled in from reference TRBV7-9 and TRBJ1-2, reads DTGVSQNPRHKITKRGQNVTFRCDPISEHNRLYWYRQTLGQGPEFLTYFQNEAQLEKSRLLSDRFSAERPKGSFSTLEIQRTEQGDSAMYLCASSSRDTSTGYTFGSGTRLTVV.

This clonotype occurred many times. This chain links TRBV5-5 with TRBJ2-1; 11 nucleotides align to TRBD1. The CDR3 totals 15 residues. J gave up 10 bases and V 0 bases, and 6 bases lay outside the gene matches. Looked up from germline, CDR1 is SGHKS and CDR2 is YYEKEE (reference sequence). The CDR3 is CASSLVGQGAREQFF. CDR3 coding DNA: TGTGCCAGCAGCTTGGTAGGACAGGGGGCGAGGGAGCAGTTCTTC.